This T cell receptor beta chain stems from a study of cytomegalovirus exposure and HLA in healthy donors. Study findings and constraints: Researchers catalogued around 150 TCR beta chains as cytomegalovirus-associated. When analyzed later, the rates of TCR association showed variation by HLA locus, with DRB1 the most and HLA-C the fewest. Most TCR sequences were seen very rarely across donors, but some public TCRs occurred in many.

About this clone: As yet, its antigen is unknown.

The CDR3 spans 13 residues. Losses at the gene ends were 6 bases for V and 1 base for J; bases not matched to a gene: 1. Germline V lookup: CDR1 MNHEY, CDR2 SMNVEV (reference sequence). The PCR used 60 Vbeta and 13 Jbeta primers. Repertoires were generated with immunoSEQ multiplex PCR, while TCRdb's copy carries only in-frame clones and drops some. The profile shows approximately 150,000 clones, approximately 80% of them singletons. The chain joins TRBV27 to TRBJ1-1; 8 positions agree with TRBD1. The sequence was obtained from a young woman in good health and CMV-seropositive. The sample was PBMCs. The CDR3 is CASRDRANTEAFF. The CDR3 DNA follows: TGTGCCAGCAGGGACAGGGCGAACACTGAAGCTTTCTTT.